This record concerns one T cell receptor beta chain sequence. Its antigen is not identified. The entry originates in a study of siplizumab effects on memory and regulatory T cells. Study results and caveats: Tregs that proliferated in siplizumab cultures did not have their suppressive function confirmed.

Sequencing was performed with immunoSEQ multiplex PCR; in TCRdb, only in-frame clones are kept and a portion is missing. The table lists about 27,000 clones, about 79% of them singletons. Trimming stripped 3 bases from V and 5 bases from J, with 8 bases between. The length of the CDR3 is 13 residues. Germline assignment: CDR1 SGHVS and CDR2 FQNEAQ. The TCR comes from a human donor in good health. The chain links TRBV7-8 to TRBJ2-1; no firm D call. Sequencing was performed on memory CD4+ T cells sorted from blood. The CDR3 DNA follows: TGTGCCAGCAGCTTTAACAGAAACAATGAGCAGTTCTTC. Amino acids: CASSFNRNNEQFF.